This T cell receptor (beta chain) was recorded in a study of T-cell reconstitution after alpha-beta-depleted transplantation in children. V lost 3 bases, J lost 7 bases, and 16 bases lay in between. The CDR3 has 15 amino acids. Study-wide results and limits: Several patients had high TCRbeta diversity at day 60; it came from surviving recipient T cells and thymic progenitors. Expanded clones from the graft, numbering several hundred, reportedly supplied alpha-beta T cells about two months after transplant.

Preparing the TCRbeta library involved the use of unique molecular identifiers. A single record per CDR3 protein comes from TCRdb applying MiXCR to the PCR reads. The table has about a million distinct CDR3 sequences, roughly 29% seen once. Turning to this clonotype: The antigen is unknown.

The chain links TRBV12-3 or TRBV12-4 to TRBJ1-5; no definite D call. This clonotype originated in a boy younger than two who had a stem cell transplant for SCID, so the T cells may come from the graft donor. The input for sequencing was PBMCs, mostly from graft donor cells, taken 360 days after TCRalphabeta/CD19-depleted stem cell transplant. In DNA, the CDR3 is TGTGCCAGCAGTTTTAGGTCGGGGTCGGGCCAGCCCCAGCATTTT. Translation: CASSFRSGSGQPQHF.